This is a list of T cell receptor beta chains from one sample in a study of blood T cells in healthy people across ages. TCRdb reanalysed the 5' RACE reads using MiXCR and keeps one entry per CDR3 protein. The sample has 1.2 million to 1.5 million distinct CDR3 sequences; 42% are singletons. The sequenced sample consisted of blood. These receptor sequences come from a woman between 18 and 29 years old in good health. Both conserved end residues are part of each CDR3. Each record gives: J gene, D gene, V gene, clone size, CDR3 protein, CDR3 DNA. The D gene is left open where the match is weak. Some rows have no size entry. The others give once, few or many, or a class for an expanded clone.

j_call: TRBJ2-3
d_call: TRBD2
v_call: TRBV28
clone_size: -
cdr3_aa: CASQLGRGTSGSTQYF
cdr3_nt: TGTGCCAGCCAACTCGGGAGGGGGACTAGCGGATCTACGCAGTATTTT

j_call: TRBJ2-5
d_call: -
v_call: TRBV28
clone_size: few
cdr3_aa: CASNPRGARETQYF
cdr3_nt: TGTGCCAGCAACCCTCGCGGGGCAAGGGAGACCCAGTACTTC

j_call: TRBJ2-3
d_call: TRBD2
v_call: TRBV4-2
clone_size: -
cdr3_aa: CASSQRGGTQGDTQYF
cdr3_nt: TGTGCCAGCAGCCAACGGGGAGGGACCCAGGGAGATACGCAGTATTTT

j_call: TRBJ2-7
d_call: TRBD2
v_call: TRBV29-1
clone_size: few
cdr3_aa: CSVGLAGREQYF
cdr3_nt: TGCAGCGTTGGGCTAGCGGGAAGGGAGCAGTACTTC

j_call: TRBJ1-1
d_call: TRBD1
v_call: TRBV12-3/TRBV12-4
clone_size: -
cdr3_aa: CASGRQGAGTEAFF
cdr3_nt: TGTGCCAGCGGACGACAGGGGGCTGGCACTGAAGCTTTCTTT

j_call: TRBJ2-2
d_call: TRBD1
v_call: TRBV18
clone_size: -
cdr3_aa: CASSPQGAMNTGELFF
cdr3_nt: TGTGCCAGCTCACCACAGGGGGCTATGAACACCGGGGAGCTGTTTTTT

j_call: TRBJ1-3
d_call: -
v_call: TRBV25-1
clone_size: -
cdr3_aa: CASQEGTGNTIYF
cdr3_nt: TGTGCCTCTCAGGAGGGTACTGGAAACACCATATATTTT

j_call: TRBJ2-2
d_call: TRBD2
v_call: TRBV4-1
clone_size: few
cdr3_aa: CASSPSRSGANTGELFF
cdr3_nt: TGCGCCAGCAGCCCTAGTCGTAGCGGGGCTAACACCGGGGAGCTGTTTTTT

j_call: TRBJ1-6
d_call: TRBD1
v_call: TRBV7-9
clone_size: -
cdr3_aa: CASQGGVSYSPLHF
cdr3_nt: TGTGCCAGCCAGGGGGGGGTTAGTTACTCACCCCTCCACTTT

j_call: TRBJ1-2
d_call: -
v_call: TRBV29-1
clone_size: -
cdr3_aa: CSVDPMGYGYTF
cdr3_nt: TGCAGCGTCGACCCAATGGGTTATGGCTACACCTTC

j_call: TRBJ2-1
d_call: TRBD2
v_call: TRBV7-3
clone_size: -
cdr3_aa: CASSFGSGGAYNEQFF
cdr3_nt: TGTGCCAGCAGCTTCGGTAGCGGGGGGGCGTACAATGAGCAGTTCTTC

j_call: TRBJ2-3
d_call: TRBD2
v_call: TRBV20-1
clone_size: few
cdr3_aa: CSARDLYREETDTQYF
cdr3_nt: TGCAGTGCTAGAGATCTCTACCGGGAGGAGACAGATACGCAGTATTTT

j_call: TRBJ1-6
d_call: -
v_call: TRBV7-9
clone_size: few
cdr3_aa: CASSTRESGSSPLHF
cdr3_nt: TGTGCCAGCAGCACCCGGGAATCAGGATCTTCACCCCTCCACTTT

j_call: TRBJ2-7
d_call: -
v_call: TRBV2
clone_size: few
cdr3_aa: CAGTPGHLYEQYF
cdr3_nt: TGTGCCGGCACACCGGGACACCTCTACGAGCAGTACTTC

j_call: TRBJ1-5
d_call: -
v_call: TRBV12-3/TRBV12-4
clone_size: few
cdr3_aa: CASSLERKQPQHF
cdr3_nt: TGTGCCAGCAGTTTAGAACGGAAGCAGCCCCAGCATTTT

j_call: TRBJ1-1
d_call: TRBD1
v_call: TRBV10-3
clone_size: few
cdr3_aa: CAISDPKDRARAFF
cdr3_nt: TGTGCCATCAGTGACCCGAAGGACAGGGCGCGAGCTTTCTTT

j_call: TRBJ2-1
d_call: TRBD2
v_call: TRBV6-2/TRBV6-3
clone_size: -
cdr3_aa: CASSYLFRTSGGRLDEQFF
cdr3_nt: TGTGCCAGCAGTTACCTCTTCCGGACTAGCGGGGGGCGGTTGGATGAGCAGTTCTTC

j_call: TRBJ2-1
d_call: TRBD2
v_call: TRBV20-1
clone_size: few
cdr3_aa: CSASGRSYNEQFF
cdr3_nt: TGCAGTGCTAGCGGGAGGAGCTACAATGAGCAGTTCTTC

j_call: TRBJ2-1
d_call: -
v_call: TRBV7-2
clone_size: -
cdr3_aa: CASSSRDSAIYNEQFF
cdr3_nt: TGTGCCAGCAGCTCCCGGGACTCAGCTATCTACAATGAGCAGTTCTTC

j_call: TRBJ1-1
d_call: -
v_call: TRBV2
clone_size: -
cdr3_aa: CASSPQDEAFF
cdr3_nt: TGTGCCAGCAGCCCACAGGACGAAGCTTTCTTT

j_call: TRBJ1-1
d_call: -
v_call: TRBV20-1
clone_size: -
cdr3_aa: CSASVPSFGSLNTEAFF
cdr3_nt: TGCAGTGCTAGTGTCCCCTCCTTTGGGAGCTTAAACACTGAAGCTTTCTTT

j_call: TRBJ2-3
d_call: -
v_call: TRBV7-9
clone_size: many
cdr3_aa: CASRTRLGAPDTQYF
cdr3_nt: TGTGCCAGCAGGACCCGTTTGGGGGCTCCAGATACGCAGTATTTT

j_call: TRBJ1-4
d_call: TRBD1
v_call: TRBV29-1
clone_size: once
cdr3_aa: CSGAEGTVWFF
cdr3_nt: TGCAGCGGTGCAGAAGGGACAGTGTGGTTTTTT